The 7 T cell receptor beta chains listed next were all sequenced from one sample in a study of CD8 T cells in ankylosing spondylitis. Each CDR3 protein gets one entry after TCRdb re-called the 5' RACE reads with MiXCR. This repertoire shows about 300,000 distinct CDR3 sequences, more than 20% found once; its top ten account for approximately 3.7%. Sequenced: blood, either unsorted or a sorted T cell fraction (not recorded which). The receptors originated from a female donor with ankylosing spondylitis or in good health (not recorded which).

This clonotype appeared many times. The chain employs TRBV24-1 and TRBJ2-1; perhaps D is TRBD1 or TRBD2 (5 bases each). Trimming removed 3 bases at V and 9 bases at J, with 8 bases between. The CDR3 consists of 12 residues. The germline V gene encodes CDR1 KGHDR and CDR2 SFDVKD. CDR3 sequence (DNA): TGTGCCACCAGTGATCCTGGGGGTGAGCAGTTCTTC. Its translation is CATSDPGGEQFF.

V is TRBV29-1 and J is TRBJ1-1; D ambiguous. Germline values: CDR1 SQVTM, CDR2 ANQGSEA. This CDR3 has 12 amino acids. The V and J ends lost 7 bases and 0 bases respectively, with 9 bases between them. The CDR3 is CSAQSMNTEAFF. CDR3 nucleotides: TGCAGCGCCCAGAGTATGAACACTGAAGCTTTCTTT.

This clonotype turned up a few times. J is TRBJ2-1 and V is TRBV29-1, with TRBD2 matching 10 bases. Unmatched junction bases numbered 3, after V lost 6 bases and J lost 7 bases. The germline V gene has CDR1 SQVTM and CDR2 ANQGSEA. The CDR3 has 12 amino acids. CDR3 in amino acids: CSVTTSGNEQFF. CDR3 coding DNA: TGCAGCGTGACGACTAGCGGGAATGAGCAGTTCTTC.

This clonotype was detected a few times. The genes are TRBV12-3 or TRBV12-4 and TRBJ1-2; D is perhaps TRBD1 (5 bases). The CDR3 is made up of 13 amino acids. Trimming cost V 4 bases and J 14 bases, with 20 bases left between them. The CDR3 protein is CASSSPTVGLNTF. CDR3 sequence (DNA): TGTGCCAGCAGTTCCCCGACAGTCGGCCTGAATACCTTC.

This clonotype was seen a handful of times. A clone one base away is much larger, so this may be a read error. The chain carries TRBV7-8 and TRBJ2-1; D not certain. The CDR3 loop spans 14 amino acids. V was pared by 6 bases and J by 0 bases, with 9 bases between. CDR1 is SGHVS and CDR2 is FQNEAQ in the germline V gene. In DNA, the CDR3 is TGTGCCAGCAGTTTCAGGAGCTCCTACAATGAGCAGTTCTTC. It yields the protein CASSFRSSYNEQFF.

This clonotype turned up a few times. The rearrangement links TRBV7-2 to TRBJ2-1; D is undetermined. Trimming shortened V by 3 bases and J by 6 bases, and 9 bases separated the two germline ends. CDR1 is SGHTA and CDR2 is FQGNSA in the germline V gene. The CDR3 extends over 13 amino acids. The CDR3 spells CASSFIRSNEQFF. The DNA of the CDR3 is TGTGCCAGCAGCTTCATCCGTTCCAATGAGCAGTTCTTC.

The genes are TRBV6-5 and TRBJ1-1; no reliable D call. The CDR3 consists of 14 residues. Trimming shortened V by 0 bases and J by 4 bases, and 9 bases separated the two germline ends. Germline CDR1 and CDR2: MNHEY and SVGAGI. The CDR3, as DNA: TGTGCCAGCAGTTACTCTGGTCCGTTCACTGAAGCTTTCTTT. Residues: CASSYSGPFTEAFF.